This TCR beta chain was captured in a study of blood T cell repertoires in COVID-19. Germline values: CDR1 SGHRS, CDR2 YFSETQ. The ends were cut back, 5 bases at V and 5 bases at J, with 13 bases in the middle. CDR3 length: 13 amino acids. Only a few counts were recorded for this clone. Data came from immunoSEQ multiplex PCR; TCRdb stores just in-frame clones and leaves some out. Counted here are fewer than 130,000 clones, 65% to 80% occurring once; the ten biggest clones make up 7.6%. The sample was peripheral blood. The TCR sequence derives from a woman aged 60-75 years with acute or convalescent COVID-19. This chain joins TRBV5-1 and TRBJ1-1; D is unclear. CDR3 sequence (DNA): TGCGCCAGCAGTTCCTACAGTGGAACTGAAGCTTTCTTT. Translating it yields CASSSYSGTEAFF.